This entry is about one T cell receptor (beta chain). Only in-frame clones appear in the TCRdb table, and some are missing; sequencing was by immunoSEQ multiplex PCR. The table has 400,000 to 500,000 clones, 90% seen once. The CDR3 consists of 14 residues. Germline V gene sequence: CDR1 MGHRA, CDR2 YSYEKL. V was clipped by 4 bases and J by 0 bases, with 10 bases between them. This sample was included in a study of control samples from healthy donors and cancer patients. The receptor was derived from a man aged 40-50 years with head and neck cancer. The chain is built from TRBV4-1 and TRBJ2-7, with D tentatively TRBD1 (5 bases). The specimen sequenced was PBMCs. CDR3 amino acids: CASSLDSSSYEQYF. The DNA for the CDR3 is TGCGCCAGCAGCCTTGACAGTTCCTCCTACGAGCAGTACTTC.